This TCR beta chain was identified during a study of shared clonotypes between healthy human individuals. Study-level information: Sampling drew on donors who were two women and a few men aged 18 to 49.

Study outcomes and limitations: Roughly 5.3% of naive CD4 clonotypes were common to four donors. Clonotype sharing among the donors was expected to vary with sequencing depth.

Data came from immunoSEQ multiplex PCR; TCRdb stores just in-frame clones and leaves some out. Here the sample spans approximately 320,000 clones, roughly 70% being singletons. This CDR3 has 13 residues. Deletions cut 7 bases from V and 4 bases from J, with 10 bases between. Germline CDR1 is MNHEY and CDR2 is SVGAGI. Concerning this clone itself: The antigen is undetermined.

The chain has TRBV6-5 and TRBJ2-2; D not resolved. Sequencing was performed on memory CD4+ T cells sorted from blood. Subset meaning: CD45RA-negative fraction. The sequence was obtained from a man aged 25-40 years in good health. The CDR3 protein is CASMWTGTGELFF. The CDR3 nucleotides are TGTGCCAGCATGTGGACGGGCACCGGGGAGCTGTTTTTT.